Listed below are T cell receptor beta chains from one sample, sequenced in a study of T-cell memory formation after mild COVID-19. MiXCR was run by TCRdb on the 5' RACE reads, yielding one entry per CDR3 protein. Here the sample spans about 150,000 distinct CDR3 sequences, under 30% being singletons. Input material: PBMCs or a T cell subset sorted from them (not recorded which). The receptor set was obtained from an adult woman who had mild COVID-19 (a few samples of this study predate the infection). Cell type and time point are not known. The CDR3 runs from the conserved cysteine through the conserved F or W. Fields, in order: CDR3 DNA, CDR3 protein, J gene, D gene, clone size, V gene. A D gene is named only where the DNA matches it firmly. Clone size is shown for a subset of rows, as once, few, many or a class of expanded clone.

CDR3nt: TGTGCCATCAGTCCCTTCTCCAGCGAGACCCAGTACTTC
CDR3aa: CAISPFSSETQYF
j_gene: TRBJ2-5
d_gene: .
abundance: .
v_gene: TRBV10-3

CDR3nt: TGTGCCACCATGCGACACCCCGAAGAGGATGAGCAGTTCTTC
CDR3aa: CATMRHPEEDEQFF
j_gene: TRBJ2-1
d_gene: .
abundance: few
v_gene: TRBV15

CDR3nt: TGCGCCAGCAGCCAAGATAAGGTAGGGTGGACTGAAGCTTTCTTT
CDR3aa: CASSQDKVGWTEAFF
j_gene: TRBJ1-1
d_gene: .
abundance: .
v_gene: TRBV4-1

CDR3nt: TGTGCCAGCAGTTTGCCGGGACTAGCGGGGGGCAGCCTGGGGAATGAGCAGTTCTTC
CDR3aa: CASSLPGLAGGSLGNEQFF
j_gene: TRBJ2-1
d_gene: TRBD2
abundance: few
v_gene: TRBV12-3/TRBV12-4

CDR3nt: TGTGCCAGCAGCGTAGGAGGGAGCGGGGAGCTGTTTTTT
CDR3aa: CASSVGGSGELFF
j_gene: TRBJ2-2
d_gene: .
abundance: few
v_gene: TRBV9

CDR3nt: TGTGCCAGCAGCTTGGACTGGCGGGGAAACGAGCAGTACTTC
CDR3aa: CASSLDWRGNEQYF
j_gene: TRBJ2-7
d_gene: .
abundance: .
v_gene: TRBV5-6

CDR3nt: TGTGCCAGTAGGGGGACAGGGTTCGACGAGCAGTACTTC
CDR3aa: CASRGTGFDEQYF
j_gene: TRBJ2-7
d_gene: TRBD1
abundance: .
v_gene: TRBV19

CDR3nt: TGTGCCAGCAGCTTAGTACAGGGTCACGAGCAGTACTTC
CDR3aa: CASSLVQGHEQYF
j_gene: TRBJ2-7
d_gene: .
abundance: once
v_gene: TRBV7-2

CDR3nt: TGCGCCAGCAGCTATTACGGGACAGGGGGATACAATGAGCAGTTCTTC
CDR3aa: CASSYYGTGGYNEQFF
j_gene: TRBJ2-1
d_gene: TRBD1
abundance: .
v_gene: TRBV5-1

CDR3nt: TGTGCCAGCAGCGTCCCATGGGACCGATCTGATACGCAGTATTTT
CDR3aa: CASSVPWDRSDTQYF
j_gene: TRBJ2-3
d_gene: .
abundance: .
v_gene: TRBV11-2

CDR3nt: TGTGCCAGCAGCCTCAGTCAGACTGAAGCTTTCTTT
CDR3aa: CASSLSQTEAFF
j_gene: TRBJ1-1
d_gene: .
abundance: .
v_gene: TRBV5-4

CDR3nt: TGTGCCAGCAGTGGTCCCCGGGATAGCCAATGCGCAGATACGCAGTATTTT
CDR3aa: CASSGPRDSQCADTQYF
j_gene: TRBJ2-3
d_gene: .
abundance: few
v_gene: TRBV25-1

CDR3nt: TGTGCCAGCAGTTCCCCCGACGAGCAGTACTTC
CDR3aa: CASSSPDEQYF
j_gene: TRBJ2-7
d_gene: .
abundance: few
v_gene: TRBV6-6

CDR3nt: TGTGCCACCAGCAGAAGACTAGCTAATGAGCAGTTCTTC
CDR3aa: CATSRRLANEQFF
j_gene: TRBJ2-1
d_gene: TRBD2
abundance: many
v_gene: TRBV15

CDR3nt: TGTGCCAGCAGCCCAGATTGGGGACCTGAAGCTTTCTTT
CDR3aa: CASSPDWGPEAFF
j_gene: TRBJ1-1
d_gene: .
abundance: few
v_gene: TRBV4-2

CDR3nt: TGTGCCAGCAGCTCTTTGGCAGCACAAGAGACCCAGTACTTC
CDR3aa: CASSSLAAQETQYF
j_gene: TRBJ2-5
d_gene: .
abundance: few
v_gene: TRBV7-9

CDR3nt: TGCGCCAGCAGCGGGGGGAACAGCTCCTACGAGCAGTACTTC
CDR3aa: CASSGGNSSYEQYF
j_gene: TRBJ2-7
d_gene: .
abundance: few
v_gene: TRBV5-1

CDR3nt: TGTGCCAGCAAGGCAATAAACACTGAAGCTTTCTTT
CDR3aa: CASKAINTEAFF
j_gene: TRBJ1-1
d_gene: .
abundance: .
v_gene: TRBV6-5

CDR3nt: TGTGCCCGGACCGGTCCCGAGAGGGTACCGTCTGGGGCCAACGTCCTGACTTTC
CDR3aa: CARTGPERVPSGANVLTF
j_gene: TRBJ2-6
d_gene: .
abundance: .
v_gene: TRBV21-1

CDR3nt: TGTGCCACCAGCCGCACCCCGGGACAGGCTAACTACGAGCAGTACTTC
CDR3aa: CATSRTPGQANYEQYF
j_gene: TRBJ2-7
d_gene: TRBD1
abundance: few
v_gene: TRBV15

CDR3nt: TGTGCCAGCAGCGTCGGACCGACGGCCGAGCAGTACTTC
CDR3aa: CASSVGPTAEQYF
j_gene: TRBJ2-7
d_gene: .
abundance: .
v_gene: TRBV9

CDR3nt: TGCAGTGCCGGCTTCGGCTACACCTTC
CDR3aa: CSAGFGYTF
j_gene: TRBJ1-2
d_gene: .
abundance: .
v_gene: TRBV20-1

CDR3nt: TGCAGTGCTAGAGATCAGGGCGCTTACTCCTACAATGAGCAGTTCTTC
CDR3aa: CSARDQGAYSYNEQFF
j_gene: TRBJ2-1
d_gene: .
abundance: few
v_gene: TRBV20-1

CDR3nt: TGCGCCAGCAGCCACACACGCGGGGGGGCGGACACCGGGGAGCTGTTTTTT
CDR3aa: CASSHTRGGADTGELFF
j_gene: TRBJ2-2
d_gene: TRBD2
abundance: few
v_gene: TRBV4-1

CDR3nt: TGTGCCAGCAGCTTACGGAGGACAGGGGGTTTGAACGAGCAGTACTTC
CDR3aa: CASSLRRTGGLNEQYF
j_gene: TRBJ2-7
d_gene: TRBD1
abundance: .
v_gene: TRBV7-9

CDR3nt: TGCAGTGCTAAAAACCGGGACTCCTACAATGAGCAGTTCTTC
CDR3aa: CSAKNRDSYNEQFF
j_gene: TRBJ2-1
d_gene: .
abundance: few
v_gene: TRBV20-1

CDR3nt: TGTGCCAGCAGTGAACAGGCAGGGAGGGGGGCTTACGAGCAGTACTTC
CDR3aa: CASSEQAGRGAYEQYF
j_gene: TRBJ2-7
d_gene: .
abundance: .
v_gene: TRBV25-1

CDR3nt: TGTGCCAGCAGCTTAGATTTACGGGGTGCTTTCTTT
CDR3aa: CASSLDLRGAFF
j_gene: TRBJ1-1
d_gene: .
abundance: few
v_gene: TRBV11-3

CDR3nt: TGCAGTGCTAGAGGGCAGGGGTGGTCCTACGAGCAGTACTTC
CDR3aa: CSARGQGWSYEQYF
j_gene: TRBJ2-7
d_gene: .
abundance: once
v_gene: TRBV20-1

CDR3nt: TGTGCCACCAGTGATCAAGCGCGGGGGAGGTCAGACACCGGGGAGCTGTTTTTT
CDR3aa: CATSDQARGRSDTGELFF
j_gene: TRBJ2-2
d_gene: TRBD2
abundance: .
v_gene: TRBV24-1

CDR3nt: TGCGCCAGCAGCCAAGGGTCCGGACTAGCGGGGAACCCGAACACCGGGGAGCTGTTTTTT
CDR3aa: CASSQGSGLAGNPNTGELFF
j_gene: TRBJ2-2
d_gene: TRBD2
abundance: .
v_gene: TRBV4-1

CDR3nt: TGCAGTGCTAGAGAGTCGGGACAGGGTATCCATGAGCAGTTCTTC
CDR3aa: CSARESGQGIHEQFF
j_gene: TRBJ2-1
d_gene: TRBD1
abundance: .
v_gene: TRBV20-1

CDR3nt: TGTGCCAGCAGCTACGGGACCGGGGACTCACCCCTCCACTTT
CDR3aa: CASSYGTGDSPLHF
j_gene: TRBJ1-6
d_gene: .
abundance: .
v_gene: TRBV27

CDR3nt: TGTGCCAGTAGTACCACAGGGTACAATGAGCAGTTCTTC
CDR3aa: CASSTTGYNEQFF
j_gene: TRBJ2-1
d_gene: .
abundance: .
v_gene: TRBV19

CDR3nt: TGTGCCAGCAGTTCTAACAGGGCCGGGGGCCCGCTCGAGCAGTACTTC
CDR3aa: CASSSNRAGGPLEQYF
j_gene: TRBJ2-7
d_gene: .
abundance: few
v_gene: TRBV28

CDR3nt: TGTGCCAGCAGTGACTCGACAGGGGCTGGGGCCAACGTCCTGACTTTC
CDR3aa: CASSDSTGAGANVLTF
j_gene: TRBJ2-6
d_gene: TRBD1
abundance: few
v_gene: TRBV6-4

CDR3nt: TGTGCCAGCAGCTCCTACGGACTAGCGGGGAGCAATGAGCAGTTCTTC
CDR3aa: CASSSYGLAGSNEQFF
j_gene: TRBJ2-1
d_gene: TRBD2
abundance: few
v_gene: TRBV7-6

CDR3nt: TGTGCCAGCGGGGACAGGAGAGGACGGAAGCAGTACTTC
CDR3aa: CASGDRRGRKQYF
j_gene: TRBJ2-7
d_gene: TRBD1
abundance: few
v_gene: TRBV25-1

CDR3nt: TGTGCCAGTAGTACGGACTCCGAAAGCTCCTACAATGAGCAGTTCTTC
CDR3aa: CASSTDSESSYNEQFF
j_gene: TRBJ2-1
d_gene: .
abundance: .
v_gene: TRBV19

CDR3nt: TGTGCCAGCAGCCCGTTCTTGGACCTTGGGACTGAAGCTTTCTTT
CDR3aa: CASSPFLDLGTEAFF
j_gene: TRBJ1-1
d_gene: .
abundance: few
v_gene: TRBV27

CDR3nt: TGTGCCAGTAGTGGGGGAGGGGACTACAATGAGCAGTTCTTC
CDR3aa: CASSGGGDYNEQFF
j_gene: TRBJ2-1
d_gene: TRBD2
abundance: many
v_gene: TRBV19

CDR3nt: TGCAGTGCTACGCGGACAGGGGGAGGCGAGCAGTACTTC
CDR3aa: CSATRTGGGEQYF
j_gene: TRBJ2-7
d_gene: TRBD1
abundance: few
v_gene: TRBV20-1